This is a list of T cell receptor beta chains from one sample in a study of T cell responses to AZD1222 COVID-19 vaccine. Generated by immunoSEQ multiplex PCR, the TCRdb table keeps only in-frame clones and is missing some. In the table there are 130,000 to 150,000 clones, 80% to 90% of which are singletons. The sample in question was peripheral blood, obtained on day 0 of AZD1222 vaccination. The receptor set was obtained from an adult in good health. Each CDR3 is given with its conserved first and last residue. The D gene is left open where the match is weak. Size tells how often a clone was seen (once, few, many) or the class of an expanded clone, and some rows leave it out.

TGTGCCAGCTCACCCGGGACGACCTACGAGCAGTACTTC	CASSPGTTYEQYF	13	TRBV18	TRBJ2-7	-	-
TGTGCCAGCAGCTCCTCCTGGGGCGAGAACTATGGCTACACCTTC	CASSSSWGENYGYTF	15	TRBV6-5	TRBJ1-2	-	once
TGTGCCAGCAGTTTAGGAGCGGGAGGTTCTTACGAGCAGTACTTC	CASSLGAGGSYEQYF	15	TRBV28	TRBJ2-7	TRBD2	-
TGTGCCAGCAGTACTCAGGGATGGGCTTTCTTT	CASSTQGWAFF	11	TRBV28	TRBJ1-1	-	-
TGTGCCAGCAGTTATACCGGGCTACTAGGGACCCAGTACTTC	CASSYTGLLGTQYF	14	TRBV6-5	TRBJ2-5	-	-
TGTGCCAGCAGCGGTAGCTCCGAGCGGGGTACGCAGTATTTT	CASSGSSERGTQYF	14	TRBV9	TRBJ2-3	TRBD2	-
TGTGCCAGCAGCTCAACTACAGGTTCTGGAAACACCATATATTTT	CASSSTTGSGNTIYF	15	TRBV5-4	TRBJ1-3	-	-
TGTGCCAGCAGTGAAGCGCTTCCGGGCGCCAAACTGTTTTTT	CASSEALPGAKLFF	14	TRBV2	TRBJ1-4	-	-
TGTGCCAGCATGCACAGACCAGGGACAGGGGTGAACACCATATATTTT	CASMHRPGTGVNTIYF	16	TRBV5-8	TRBJ1-3	TRBD1	-
TGTGCCAGCAGCTTAGATCTGAACACCGGGGAGCTGTTTTTT	CASSLDLNTGELFF	14	TRBV11-2	TRBJ2-2	-	-
TGTGCCGCGGACAGGGCCTACGAGCAGTACTTC	CAADRAYEQYF	11	TRBV6-5	TRBJ2-7	TRBD1	-
TGTGCCAGCAGCTTCGGGACCGTTCGGTCCCAGCATTTT	CASSFGTVRSQHF	13	TRBV5-5	TRBJ1-5	-	-
TGTGCCAGCAGTATGCGGAAGGGGGGCACCGGGGAGCTGTTTTTT	CASSMRKGGTGELFF	15	TRBV27	TRBJ2-2	-	-
TGTGCCAGCAGCTTCGATACAGGGGGCAAACATAGATCACCCCTCCACTTT	CASSFDTGGKHRSPLHF	17	TRBV7-6	TRBJ1-6	TRBD1	-
TGTGCCTGGAGTACGGGACAGGGGACGCAAGAAGCTTTCTTT	CAWSTGQGTQEAFF	14	TRBV30	TRBJ1-1	TRBD1	-
TGTGCCAGCAGTCCGGCACAGGGGGTGCGGAACGGCTACACCTTC	CASSPAQGVRNGYTF	15	TRBV28	TRBJ1-2	TRBD1	-
TGTGCCAGCAGCTTGGCACAGGCTCGGGGCGGCTACACCTTC	CASSLAQARGGYTF	14	TRBV5-4	TRBJ1-2	-	-
TGTGCCAGCAGCCCCATTGAGGGGCGCAACAATGAGCAGTTCTTC	CASSPIEGRNNEQFF	15	TRBV5-4	TRBJ2-1	-	few
TGCGCCAGCCGGGATCAAGCAGGGCTCTATAATTCACCCCTCCACTTT	CASRDQAGLYNSPLHF	16	TRBV4-1	TRBJ1-6	-	-
TGTGCCAGCAGCCCTGGAGGGCGGGAGCAGTACTTC	CASSPGGREQYF	12	TRBV7-3	TRBJ2-7	-	-
TGTGCCAGCAGCACAGGGGGAGGGTTCTTC	CASSTGGGFF	10	TRBV5-4	TRBJ2-1	TRBD1	-
TGTGCCAGCAGGCAGTCGGGACTTACCTACGAGCAGTACTTC	CASRQSGLTYEQYF	14	TRBV27	TRBJ2-7	-	-
TGTGCCACCGGGGACAGGGGGCGCTTCGAGCAGTACTTC	CATGDRGRFEQYF	13	TRBV6-5	TRBJ2-7	TRBD1	-
TGCGCCAGCAGCCAGAGTCCGGGACAGGACTATGAAAAACTGTTTTTT	CASSQSPGQDYEKLFF	16	TRBV4-1	TRBJ1-4	TRBD1	-
TGTGCCTGGAGTGCCTTACAGGGGGCAGTTTCACCCCTCCACTTT	CAWSALQGAVSPLHF	15	TRBV30	TRBJ1-6	TRBD1	-
TGTGCCAGCAGCCGCACCGGGACAGTAAACTATGGCTACACCTTC	CASSRTGTVNYGYTF	15	TRBV5-6	TRBJ1-2	TRBD1	once
TGCGCCAGCAGTTTAGAGACCGGGGGGCACACTGAAGCTTTCTTT	CASSLETGGHTEAFF	15	TRBV10-2	TRBJ1-1	-	-
TGTGCCAGCAGTTTAGGGACAGGGAACGGTTCACCCCTCCACTTT	CASSLGTGNGSPLHF	15	TRBV28	TRBJ1-6	TRBD1	-
TGTGCCACCAGTGATCCAGGGGCGTCCTACAATGAGCAGTTCTTC	CATSDPGASYNEQFF	15	TRBV24-1	TRBJ2-1	-	-
TGTGCCAGCAGTTTAGGGGATACGCAGTATTTT	CASSLGDTQYF	11	TRBV27	TRBJ2-3	-	-
TGTGCCAGCAGTTTAGCGCTCTGGGGAGAAGCTTTCTTT	CASSLALWGEAFF	13	TRBV12-3/TRBV12-4	TRBJ1-1	-	-
TGTGCCAGCAGCTTGGGCCTAGCGGGGAACACCGGGGAGCTGTTTTTT	CASSLGLAGNTGELFF	16	TRBV5-4	TRBJ2-2	TRBD2	-
TGTGCCAGCAGTTACACTCCGGGCCCCGGAGAGCAGCCCCAGCATTTT	CASSYTPGPGEQPQHF	16	TRBV6-6	TRBJ1-5	-	-
TGTGCCAGCAGTTTATTTTCAGGGTTCGGCAATCAGCCCCAGCATTTT	CASSLFSGFGNQPQHF	16	TRBV27	TRBJ1-5	-	-
TGTGCCAGCAGCTCTGCCGGGCTGACTTCGTCGGATACGCAGTATTTT	CASSSAGLTSSDTQYF	16	TRBV7-3	TRBJ2-3	-	-
TGTGCCACCAGTACCGGGACTAGCGAGCGAAACACAGATACGCAGTATTTT	CATSTGTSERNTDTQYF	17	TRBV24-1	TRBJ2-3	TRBD2	-
TGTGCCGGTAAGCCGGCGGGCCTCTACAATGAGCAGTTCTTC	CAGKPAGLYNEQFF	14	TRBV2	TRBJ2-1	-	-
TGTGCCAGCAGTCCCCTTGGGGGGATCCAAAACATTCAGTACTTC	CASSPLGGIQNIQYF	15	TRBV6-5	TRBJ2-4	-	-
TGTGCCAGCAGTTTATCTGGGGGTGAAGCTTTCTTT	CASSLSGGEAFF	12	TRBV27	TRBJ1-1	-	once
TGTGCCAGCTGCCAGGGTGGGTACACCGGGGAGCTGTTTTTT	CASCQGGYTGELFF	14	TRBV13	TRBJ2-2	-	-
TGTGCCTGGACCCCCGATTTAATTGGGAATCAGCCCCAGCATTTT	CAWTPDLIGNQPQHF	15	TRBV30	TRBJ1-5	-	-
TGTGCCAGCAGCCCCCCGGGGAGCGGGAGGTACAATGAGCAGTTCTTC	CASSPPGSGRYNEQFF	16	TRBV28	TRBJ2-1	TRBD2	once
TGTGCCAGCAGTCCAAATCCGGGCCTGGCGGGTGAAAAACTGTTTTTT	CASSPNPGLAGEKLFF	16	TRBV5-6	TRBJ1-4	-	-
TGTGCCAGCAGCTTCCGAGACTCGAACACTGAAGCTTTCTTT	CASSFRDSNTEAFF	14	TRBV7-2	TRBJ1-1	-	-
TGTGCCAGCAGCTTAAGTGGGGAATTTCGCAATCAGCCCCAGCATTTT	CASSLSGEFRNQPQHF	16	TRBV5-5	TRBJ1-5	-	-
TGTGCCAGCAGCTTAGCAGGACAGGGCAATCAGCCCCAGCATTTT	CASSLAGQGNQPQHF	15	TRBV7-2	TRBJ1-5	TRBD1	-
TGTGCCAGCAGCGGACAGGGGCGAAACACTGAAGCTTTCTTT	CASSGQGRNTEAFF	14	TRBV3-1/TRBV3-2	TRBJ1-1	TRBD1	-
TGTGCCAGCAGCGCCGCGCCTACAGGTAAACCTAACTATGGCTACACCTTC	CASSAAPTGKPNYGYTF	17	TRBV21-1	TRBJ1-2	-	-
TGTGCCAGCAGCGTAGATCGGAGTCCCGGCGGCTATGGCTACACCTTC	CASSVDRSPGGYGYTF	16	TRBV9	TRBJ1-2	-	-
TGTGCCAGCAGTTCGGGACAGGGGATACGCGAGCAGTACTTC	CASSSGQGIREQYF	14	TRBV28	TRBJ2-7	TRBD1	-
TGTGCCAGCAGCGCGGCCGGGGGGTTGCATACAGATACGCAGTATTTT	CASSAAGGLHTDTQYF	16	TRBV9	TRBJ2-3	TRBD2	-
TGCGCCAGCAGCGGTAGACAGGGGGTACCGCCGGCCGAGCAGTACTTC	CASSGRQGVPPAEQYF	16	TRBV10-1	TRBJ2-7	TRBD1	once
TGTGCCAGCAGCATGTGGGGGGCTGAAGCTTTCTTT	CASSMWGAEAFF	12	TRBV7-8	TRBJ1-1	-	-
TGTGCCAGCGGGCTGACAGGGTCGATCGGAGAGACCCAGTACTTC	CASGLTGSIGETQYF	15	TRBV5-5	TRBJ2-5	TRBD1	-
TGTGCCAGCTCACGAACCATGAACACTGAAGCTTTCTTT	CASSRTMNTEAFF	13	TRBV18	TRBJ1-1	-	-
TGTGCCAGCAGTTTATCCCCCGGCTATAATTCACCCCTCCACTTT	CASSLSPGYNSPLHF	15	TRBV27	TRBJ1-6	-	-
TGTGCCAGCAGCCCCCTTTGGGGGTCCGGGGAGCTGTTTTTT	CASSPLWGSGELFF	14	TRBV7-8	TRBJ2-2	-	-
TGTGCCAGCAGTCTTTCCCAGTCCCCCACCGCGGTTCAGTATTTT	CASSLSQSPTAVQYF	15	TRBV7-9	TRBJ2-3	-	-
TGTGCCAGTACTCGGGGAGGGGTCACTGAAGCTTTCTTT	CASTRGGVTEAFF	13	TRBV19	TRBJ1-1	-	-